Listed below are T cell receptor beta chains from one sample, sequenced in a study of blood T cell repertoires in COVID-19. TCRdb's table, derived via immunoSEQ multiplex PCR, lists solely in-frame clones and lacks some. The sample has about 140,000 clones; around 79% are singletons. Sequenced: PBMCs or T cells enriched from blood (not recorded which). The receptors were sampled from a woman between 50 and 59 years old who had recovered from COVID-19. The CDR3 runs from the conserved cysteine through the conserved F or W. The D gene is left open where the match is weak.

cdr3_aa: CASSMPGGTNEKLFF; cdr3_nt: TGTGCCAGCAGTATGCCAGGGGGAACTAATGAAAAACTGTTTTTT; v_call: TRBV2; j_call: TRBJ1-4; d_call: TRBD1
cdr3_aa: CASSLHSDQPQHF; cdr3_nt: TGTGCCAGCAGCTTACACTCCGATCAGCCCCAGCATTTT; v_call: TRBV7-3; j_call: TRBJ1-5; d_call: NA
cdr3_aa: CASSHSSYNEQFF; cdr3_nt: TGTGCCAGCAGCCACAGCTCCTACAATGAGCAGTTCTTC; v_call: TRBV3-1/TRBV3-2; j_call: TRBJ2-1; d_call: NA
cdr3_aa: CASSVQGWLGYTF; cdr3_nt: TGTGCCAGCAGCGTTCAGGGTTGGTTGGGCTACACCTTC; v_call: TRBV6-5; j_call: TRBJ1-2; d_call: NA
cdr3_aa: CASSNPQGSYNEQFF; cdr3_nt: TGCGCCAGCAGCAACCCACAGGGGTCCTACAATGAGCAGTTCTTC; v_call: TRBV5-1; j_call: TRBJ2-1; d_call: TRBD1
cdr3_aa: CASSQVEGASGELFF; cdr3_nt: TGTGCCAGCAGCCAAGTGGAGGGGGCGTCTGGGGAGCTGTTTTTT; v_call: TRBV14; j_call: TRBJ2-2; d_call: NA
cdr3_aa: CASSPPGHGSYEQYF; cdr3_nt: TGTGCCAGCTCACCACCGGGACACGGATCCTACGAGCAGTACTTC; v_call: TRBV18; j_call: TRBJ2-7; d_call: NA
cdr3_aa: CASSPRSTGELFF; cdr3_nt: TGCGCCAGCAGCCCGCGGAGCACCGGGGAGCTGTTTTTT; v_call: TRBV4-1; j_call: TRBJ2-2; d_call: NA
cdr3_aa: CASSQTGPHEQYF; cdr3_nt: TGCGCCAGCAGTCAAACAGGGCCCCACGAGCAGTACTTC; v_call: TRBV10-1; j_call: TRBJ2-7; d_call: NA
cdr3_aa: CASSPLPTLAEAQYF; cdr3_nt: TGTGCCAGCAGCCCCCTCCCCACCCTAGCCGAGGCGCAGTACTTC; v_call: TRBV7-6; j_call: TRBJ2-7; d_call: NA
cdr3_aa: CASSYGQGANYGYTF; cdr3_nt: TGTGCCAGCAGTTACGGGCAGGGTGCTAACTATGGCTACACCTTC; v_call: TRBV6-5; j_call: TRBJ1-2; d_call: NA
cdr3_aa: CASSLEPRGLRETQYF; cdr3_nt: TGCGCCAGCAGCTTGGAGCCCAGGGGGCTAAGGGAGACCCAGTACTTC; v_call: TRBV5-1; j_call: TRBJ2-5; d_call: TRBD1
cdr3_aa: CAWSVRGSGNSPLHF; cdr3_nt: TGTGCCTGGAGTGTAAGAGGGAGCGGAAATTCACCCCTCCACTTT; v_call: TRBV30; j_call: TRBJ1-6; d_call: NA
cdr3_aa: CASSLRTGRTEAFF; cdr3_nt: TGTGCCAGCAGCTTGAGGACAGGGCGAACTGAAGCTTTCTTT; v_call: TRBV5-4; j_call: TRBJ1-1; d_call: TRBD1
cdr3_aa: CASSLELGGTGELFF; cdr3_nt: TGTGCCAGCAGCTTAGAACTTGGAGGCACCGGGGAGCTGTTTTTT; v_call: TRBV11-3; j_call: TRBJ2-2; d_call: NA
cdr3_aa: CASSQRKGAGTTEAFF; cdr3_nt: TGTGCCAGCAGCCAAAGAAAGGGGGCCGGGACCACTGAAGCTTTCTTT; v_call: TRBV3-1/TRBV3-2; j_call: TRBJ1-1; d_call: TRBD1
cdr3_aa: CASSLGPLIAGGVNTGELFF; cdr3_nt: TGTGCCAGCAGCTTGGGTCCCCTGATAGCGGGGGGGGTGAACACCGGGGAGCTGTTTTTT; v_call: TRBV5-4; j_call: TRBJ2-2; d_call: TRBD2
cdr3_aa: CASSLTGTDTQYF; cdr3_nt: TGTGCCAGCAGTTTAACAGGGACAGATACGCAGTATTTT; v_call: TRBV27; j_call: TRBJ2-3; d_call: NA